The rows below give T cell receptor beta chains drawn from one sample of a study of T cell repertoires in cytomegalovirus infection. Each CDR3 protein gets one entry after TCRdb re-called the reads with MiXCR. The repertoire consists of 750,000 to 950,000 distinct CDR3 sequences, with around 29% occurring once and the leading ten covering roughly 13%. These TCRs are of unknown antigen specificity. This specimen was cultured CD8+ T cells from PBMCs, taken from culture after CMV antigen stimulation. The source of these receptors is a human donor in good health (CMV status not recorded). Some clones in this sample may be carry-over from other donors' samples. The CDR3 runs from the conserved cysteine through the conserved F or W. D genes are given only for firm matches. Expanded clones get a size class; other rows say once, few or many, or leave the size out.

d_gene: TRBD2
abundance: -
j_gene: TRBJ2-1
v_gene: TRBV12-3/TRBV12-4
CDR3aa: CASSYASGLGEQFF
CDR3nt: TGTGCCAGCAGTTATGCTAGCGGCCTTGGGGAGCAGTTCTTC

d_gene: TRBD1
abundance: few
j_gene: TRBJ2-7
v_gene: TRBV20-1
CDR3aa: CSANYGDRILYEQYF
CDR3nt: TGCAGTGCTAACTACGGGGACAGGATACTCTACGAGCAGTACTTC

d_gene: TRBD2
abundance: -
j_gene: TRBJ2-2
v_gene: TRBV7-2
CDR3aa: CASSLAPSGGLKYTGELFF
CDR3nt: TGTGCCAGCAGCTTAGCCCCTAGCGGGGGTCTAAAATACACCGGGGAGCTGTTTTTT

d_gene: -
abundance: few
j_gene: TRBJ1-2
v_gene: TRBV7-8
CDR3aa: CASSRQRQGNYGYTF
CDR3nt: TGTGCCAGCAGCCGACAGAGGCAGGGAAACTATGGCTACACCTTC

d_gene: -
abundance: -
j_gene: TRBJ1-2
v_gene: TRBV6-5
CDR3aa: CASSSQGINYGYTF
CDR3nt: TGTGCCAGCAGCAGTCAGGGGATTAACTATGGCTACACCTTC

d_gene: -
abundance: few
j_gene: TRBJ2-1
v_gene: TRBV11-2
CDR3aa: CASSLDERGRLF
CDR3nt: TGTGCCAGCAGCTTAGATGAACGGGGGCGTCTCTTC

d_gene: -
abundance: -
j_gene: TRBJ1-4
v_gene: TRBV5-3
CDR3aa: CASSFSGQGYEKLFF
CDR3nt: TGTGCCAGCAGCTTTAGTGGCCAGGGGTATGAAAAACTGTTTTTT

d_gene: TRBD1
abundance: -
j_gene: TRBJ2-5
v_gene: TRBV10-3
CDR3aa: CAISEPDRARETQYF
CDR3nt: TGTGCCATCAGTGAGCCGGACAGGGCACGGGAGACCCAGTACTTC

d_gene: -
abundance: few
j_gene: TRBJ1-2
v_gene: TRBV4-1
CDR3aa: CASSPRQTINYGYTF
CDR3nt: TGCGCCAGCAGCCCCCGGCAGACAATTAACTATGGCTACACCTTC

d_gene: TRBD1
abundance: -
j_gene: TRBJ2-2
v_gene: TRBV13
CDR3aa: CASSGDREHTGELFF
CDR3nt: TGTGCCAGCAGCGGGGACAGGGAGCACACCGGGGAGCTGTTTTTT

d_gene: TRBD1
abundance: few
j_gene: TRBJ2-1
v_gene: TRBV6-2/TRBV6-3
CDR3aa: CASKGTGSYNEQFF
CDR3nt: TGTGCCAGCAAAGGGACAGGGTCCTACAATGAGCAGTTCTTC

d_gene: TRBD1
abundance: few
j_gene: TRBJ1-5
v_gene: TRBV28
CDR3aa: CASSQDRVLTPQHF
CDR3nt: TGTGCCAGCAGCCAGGACAGGGTACTAACGCCCCAGCATTTT

d_gene: -
abundance: few
j_gene: TRBJ2-1
v_gene: TRBV6-6
CDR3aa: CASSYSKERVLYNEQFF
CDR3nt: TGTGCCAGCAGTTACTCGAAGGAGCGGGTACTTTACAATGAGCAGTTCTTC

d_gene: -
abundance: few
j_gene: TRBJ2-1
v_gene: TRBV7-2
CDR3aa: CASSLYPIAENEQFF
CDR3nt: TGTGCCAGCAGCTTATATCCCATCGCTGAGAATGAGCAGTTCTTC

d_gene: -
abundance: many
j_gene: TRBJ1-1
v_gene: TRBV12-3/TRBV12-4
CDR3aa: CASTPTSTRTEAFF
CDR3nt: TGTGCCAGCACCCCGACTTCGACGAGGACTGAAGCTTTCTTT

d_gene: -
abundance: -
j_gene: TRBJ1-5
v_gene: TRBV6-1
CDR3aa: CASSAISQPQHF
CDR3nt: TGTGCCAGCAGTGCGATATCTCAGCCCCAGCATTTT

d_gene: -
abundance: -
j_gene: TRBJ2-6
v_gene: TRBV11-2
CDR3aa: CASSLRSYSGANVLTF
CDR3nt: TGTGCCAGCAGCTTAAGGTCCTACTCTGGGGCCAACGTCCTGACTTTC

d_gene: -
abundance: -
j_gene: TRBJ1-4
v_gene: TRBV20-1
CDR3aa: CSARGGKGPTNEKLFF
CDR3nt: TGCAGTGCTAGGGGAGGTAAAGGGCCAACTAATGAAAAACTGTTTTTT

d_gene: -
abundance: -
j_gene: TRBJ2-1
v_gene: TRBV19
CDR3aa: CATSGGSSSYNEQFF
CDR3nt: TGTGCCACCTCAGGGGGGTCTTCCTCCTACAATGAGCAGTTCTTC

d_gene: -
abundance: -
j_gene: TRBJ2-3
v_gene: TRBV15
CDR3aa: CATSRVFSTDTQYF
CDR3nt: TGTGCCACCAGCAGAGTTTTTAGCACAGATACGCAGTATTTT

d_gene: -
abundance: many
j_gene: TRBJ1-1
v_gene: TRBV7-8
CDR3aa: CASSSGRAPEAFF
CDR3nt: TGTGCCAGCAGCTCCGGGCGGGCCCCTGAAGCTTTCTTT

d_gene: -
abundance: few
j_gene: TRBJ1-5
v_gene: TRBV4-2
CDR3aa: CASSQGLSNQPQHF
CDR3nt: TGTGCCAGCAGCCAAGGACTGAGCAATCAGCCCCAGCATTTT

d_gene: TRBD1
abundance: many
j_gene: TRBJ1-2
v_gene: TRBV6-5
CDR3aa: CASSYAGGIILRGYTF
CDR3nt: TGTGCCAGCAGTTACGCAGGGGGGATTATCCTGAGGGGCTACACCTTC

d_gene: -
abundance: -
j_gene: TRBJ2-3
v_gene: TRBV3-1
CDR3aa: CASSQEKTDTQYF
CDR3nt: TGTGCCAGCAGCCAGGAAAAGACAGATACGCAGTATTTT

d_gene: TRBD2
abundance: -
j_gene: TRBJ2-3
v_gene: TRBV19
CDR3aa: CASSKLAGVTDTQYF
CDR3nt: TGTGCCAGTAGTAAACTAGCGGGGGTCACAGATACGCAGTATTTT

d_gene: -
abundance: few
j_gene: TRBJ2-7
v_gene: TRBV6-1
CDR3aa: CASRTYEGGFYEQYF
CDR3nt: TGTGCCAGCAGGACGTACGAGGGAGGCTTCTACGAGCAGTACTTC

d_gene: -
abundance: many
j_gene: TRBJ1-1
v_gene: TRBV7-9
CDR3aa: CASSLGRNEAFF
CDR3nt: TGTGCCAGCAGCCTCGGGCGTAATGAAGCTTTCTTT